Presented here are 13 T cell receptor beta chains from one specimen sequenced in a study of control samples from healthy donors and cancer patients. The protocol was immunoSEQ multiplex PCR, while the TCRdb copy is restricted to in-frame clones and leaves out a portion. The sample lists some 130,000 clones, around nine tenths occurring once. Material for sequencing was PBMCs. Every receptor here comes from a man aged 50 or older with head and neck cancer.

In nucleotides, the CDR3 is TGTGCCATCAGTGAGTCGACGGGGATCACAAACCCCTCAGGGCGTAAGGGCTACACCTTC. This translates into CAISESTGITNPSGRKGYTF. The rearrangement links TRBV10-3 to TRBJ1-2; D possibly corresponds to TRBD1 (5 bases). The germline V gene has CDR1 ENHRY and CDR2 SYGVKD. With 0 bases removed from V and 8 bases from J, the gap between germline ends came to 31 bases. The CDR3 has 20 residues.

The table lists this clone with a few counts. V gene TRBV3-1 (or the pseudogene TRBV3-2) combines with J gene TRBJ2-7; 7 bases are a match to TRBD1. Trimming cost V 6 bases and J 0 bases; bases outside gene matches: 5. This CDR3 region has 14 residues. CDR1 is LGHDT and CDR2 is YNNKEL in the germline V gene (reference sequence). CDR3 sequence reads: CASSPDRRSYEQYF. For the CDR3, the DNA is TGTGCCAGCAGTCCGGACAGGCGCTCCTACGAGCAGTACTTC.

The V gene is TRBV5-1, the J gene TRBJ2-7; D may match TRBD1 or TRBD2 (5 bases each). The germline V and J ends were trimmed by 0 bases and 4 bases, with 14 bases remaining between them. Germline values: CDR1 SGHRS, CDR2 YFSETQ. This CDR3 spans 15 amino acids. This CDR3 reads CASSLGGSDFYEQYF. The CDR3 region has the DNA TGCGCCAGCAGCTTGGGGGGGTCGGACTTTTACGAGCAGTACTTC.

This sequence joins TRBV3-1 (or the pseudogene TRBV3-2) and TRBJ2-2, with D perhaps TRBD1 (8 bases). Per germline, CDR1 LGHDT and CDR2 YNNKEL (reference sequence). The ends were cut back, 8 bases at V and 5 bases at J, with 18 bases in the middle. The CDR3 spans 15 residues. The CDR3 here is CASLPQQGGTGELFF. CDR3 bases: TGTGCCAGCCTCCCACAACAGGGGGGGACCGGGGAGCTGTTTTTT.

This sequence joins TRBV7-9 and TRBJ2-1; TRBD2 matches at 11 bases. The CDR3 covers 14 residues. Germline CDR1 and CDR2: SEHNR and FQNEAQ (reference sequence). Unmatched junction bases numbered 12, after V lost 11 bases and J lost 9 bases. The DNA for the CDR3 is TGTGCCGCTACAGGGACTAGCGGTTCTGGTGAGCAGTTCTTC. Translation gives CAATGTSGSGEQFF.

The rearrangement uses TRBV3-1 (or the pseudogene TRBV3-2) and TRBJ2-5; D ambiguous. V was trimmed by 4 bases and J by 5 bases, leaving 14 bases between them. The CDR3 length is 14 residues. Germline values: CDR1 LGHDT, CDR2 YNNKEL (reference sequence). The CDR3 nucleotides read TGTGCCAGCAGCCGTAGGTCTCTGGGGGAGACCCAGTACTTC. It translates to CASSRRSLGETQYF.

The genes are TRBV28 and TRBJ1-5, with D perhaps TRBD1 (6 bases). The CDR3 has 15 residues. V lost 3 bases and J 4 bases, leaving 13 bases between the germline ends. Germline V gene data show CDR1 as MDHEN and CDR2 as SYDVKM. For the CDR3, the DNA is TGTGCCAGCAGTTTTCTGACAGGACGGAATCAGCCCCAGCATTTT. Translated: CASSFLTGRNQPQHF.

The count of this clone is one. Distinct nucleotide sequences in the sample also encode this CDR3. The V and J genes are TRBV6-1 and TRBJ2-1; tentatively, D is TRBD1 (5 bases). Germline V gene lookup returns CDR1 MNHNS and CDR2 SASEGT. The V gene lost 2 bases and the J gene lost 3 bases, with 8 bases spanning the gap. The CDR3 length is 14 residues. CDR3 coding DNA: TGTGCCAGCAGTGAATCTAGGGGCTACAATGAGCAGTTCTTC. This translates into CASSESRGYNEQFF.

A single count supports this clone. The chain employs TRBV6-5 and TRBJ1-3; D uncertain. Germline V gene sequence: CDR1 MNHEY, CDR2 SVGAGI. The V gene lost 0 bases and the J gene lost 0 bases, with 3 bases spanning the gap. The CDR3 has 14 amino acids. Here the CDR3 reads CASSYSGSGNTIYF. The CDR3 coding sequence is TGTGCCAGCAGTTACTCGGGCTCTGGAAACACCATATATTTT.

This sequence joins TRBV5-5 and TRBJ2-7; D remains unclear. Trimming shortened V by 4 bases and J by 2 bases, and 10 bases separated the two germline ends. The germline V gene has CDR1 SGHKS and CDR2 YYEKEE (reference sequence). CDR3 length equals 13 residues. The CDR3 region is CASSPNRPYEQYF. The CDR3 DNA sequence: TGTGCCAGCAGCCCCAATCGGCCCTACGAGCAGTACTTC. The complete variable domain, with remaining parts taken from reference TRBV5-5 and TRBJ2-7, reads DAGVTQSPTHLIKTRGQQVTLRCSPISGHKSVSWYQQVLGQGPQFIFQYYEKEERGRGNFPDRFSARQFPNYSSELNVNALLLGDSALYLCASSPNRPYEQYFGPGTRLTVT.

This clone has a single count. The rearrangement links TRBV5-4 to TRBJ2-2, with 9 bases aligning to TRBD2. The junction had 7 bases not matched to a gene; V was cut back by 4 bases and J by 9 bases. Germline CDR1 is SGHNT and CDR2 is YYREEE (reference sequence). The CDR3 loop spans 14 amino acids. CDR3: CASSPYSGSRELFF. The CDR3 coding sequence is TGTGCCAGCAGCCCTTATAGCGGGAGCCGGGAGCTGTTTTTT.

This clone was recorded once. This chain uses TRBV27 with TRBJ2-2, with D maybe TRBD1 (6 bases). Germline-derived CDR1 and CDR2 are MNHEY and SMNVEV (reference sequence). The CDR3 loop spans 17 amino acids. Trimming stripped 7 bases from V and 2 bases from J, with 20 bases between. The CDR3 reads CASKSPHLRGNTGELFF. The CDR3 DNA sequence: TGTGCCAGCAAATCCCCCCATCTCAGGGGAAACACCGGGGAGCTGTTTTTT.

This chain uses TRBV7-2 with TRBJ2-7; a possible D gene is TRBD1 (5 bases). Trimming stripped 3 bases from V and 6 bases from J, with 9 bases between. CDR1 and CDR2 (germline): SGHTA, FQGNSA. This CDR3 is built from 12 residues. CDR3 loop: CASSFRGLEQYF. DNA for the CDR3: TGTGCCAGCAGCTTTAGGGGTCTCGAGCAGTACTTC.